This TCR beta chain was identified during a study of OX40 agonist ivuxolimab in advanced cancers. For the study at large: Intravenous ivuxolimab at 0.01 to 10 mg/kg was given to patients every 2 weeks. Subjects had a mean age of about 65 years, with a range of roughly 20 to 79; around 84% were male.

Assay: immunoSEQ multiplex PCR; the TCRdb copy retains only in-frame clones and omits some. This sample has approximately 82,000 clones; 83% occur once, and the top ten carry 0.7% to 0.9%. Systemic immunosuppression or a history of autoimmune disease excluded patients. The V end lost 6 bases, the J end lost 1 base, and 10 bases lay between the germline ends. The germline V gene has CDR1 MGHDK and CDR2 SYGVNS. The CDR3 is 13 amino acids. The source is an adult with an advanced solid tumor such as melanoma, head and neck, liver or kidney cancer. Sequencing used CD4+ or CD8+ T cells sorted from blood, obtained in a trial of the OX40 agonist ivuxolimab. J is TRBJ2-7 and V is TRBV25-1, with a possible D match to TRBD1 (5 bases). The CDR3 bases are TGTGCCAGCAGGGGGCCCATTTCCTACGAGCAGTACTTC. It yields the protein CASRGPISYEQYF.